This T cell receptor (beta chain) appears in the sequencing data of a study of neurological immune-mediated disorders. This clonotype was found many times. Its target is not known. Time point reported: technical triplicate 2. Sorted libraries drew on under 1.2 million CD4+ or CD8+ T cells. In every sequencing run, more than 180 million TCR-beta sequences were generated from 15-18 subjects. TCRdb re-called the 5' RACE reads through MiXCR, storing one row per CDR3 protein. The sample has fewer than 40,000 distinct CDR3 sequences, 13% seen once. Findings of the study overall: HTLV-1-associated myelopathy had the most TCR clonal expansion, while multiple sclerosis had the least, a level that fell below healthy controls.

CDR1 SGHVS and CDR2 FNYEAQ come from the germline V gene. After removal of 2 bases from V and 5 bases from J, the junction contained 5 bases not matched to a gene. This CDR3 is 16 amino acids long. The clonotype was recovered from a female donor with HTLV-1-associated myelopathy (HAM/TSP). Sequencing input: CD4+ T cells from blood. The rearrangement links TRBV7-6 to TRBJ2-3; 12 bases are shared with TRBD2. The chain's CDR3 is CASSLFGGLAGDTQYF. CDR3 sequence (DNA): TGTGCCAGCAGCTTATTTGGGGGACTAGCGGGAGATACGCAGTATTTT.